A selection of T cell receptor beta chains follows, all from one sample in a study of T-cell reconstitution after alpha-beta-depleted transplantation in children. TCRdb re-called the PCR reads with MiXCR, one entry per CDR3 protein. The table has tens of thousands of distinct CDR3 sequences, about 9% seen once. This specimen was PBMCs, mostly from graft donor cells, taken 60 days after TCRalphabeta/CD19-depleted stem cell transplant. The receptors derive from a male patient between 2 and 10 years old who had a stem cell transplant for chronic granulomatous disease, so the T cells may come from the graft donor. CDR3s include the opening cysteine and the closing phenylalanine or tryptophan. The D gene is left open where the match is weak. Clone size is shown for a subset of rows, as once, few, many or a class of expanded clone.

D,J,size,V,CDR3,DNA
TRBD1,TRBJ1-5,.,TRBV28,CASSHRGLAFGAQHF,TGTGCCAGCAGTCACAGGGGGCTAGCCTTCGGGGCCCAGCATTTT
TRBD2,TRBJ2-3,many,TRBV20-1,CSASRPLAASTDTQYF,TGCAGTGCTAGTAGGCCACTAGCGGCTAGCACAGATACGCAGTATTTT
.,TRBJ2-1,many,TRBV3-1,CASSHSVEQFF,TGTGCCAGCAGCCACTCTGTGGAGCAGTTCTTC
.,TRBJ2-6,many,TRBV5-7,CASSLRGAGSGANVLTF,TGTGCCAGCAGCTTGCGGGGGGCGGGCTCTGGGGCCAACGTCCTGACTTTC
TRBD2,TRBJ2-3,many,TRBV18,CASSPSGKTTDTQYF,TGTGCCAGCTCACCTAGCGGGAAGACCACAGATACGCAGTATTTT
.,TRBJ2-7,.,TRBV30,CAWSSFQGYEQYF,TGTGCCTGGAGTTCCTTTCAGGGGTACGAGCAGTACTTC
TRBD1,TRBJ1-5,.,TRBV7-2,CASSLGQLNQPQHF,TGTGCCAGCAGTCTGGGACAGCTAAATCAGCCCCAGCATTTT
.,TRBJ1-3,many,TRBV12-3/TRBV12-4,CASSEMWGNTIYF,TGTGCCAGCAGTGAGATGTGGGGAAACACCATATATTTT
.,TRBJ2-7,.,TRBV28,CASSVGTAYEQYF,TGTGCCAGCAGTGTTGGGACGGCCTACGAGCAGTACTTC
TRBD1,TRBJ2-5,many,TRBV5-1,CASNPGQVKKETQYF,TGCGCCAGCAACCCGGGACAGGTAAAAAAAGAGACCCAGTACTTC
.,TRBJ2-5,many,TRBV7-2,CASSLALRDPGGETQYF,TGTGCCAGCAGCTTAGCCTTGCGGGATCCAGGTGGGGAGACCCAGTACTTC
TRBD1,TRBJ1-1,.,TRBV2,CASSYGQDTEAFF,TGTGCCAGCAGTTACGGACAGGACACTGAAGCTTTCTTT
.,TRBJ1-4,few,TRBV11-2,CASSLNVGEKLFF,TGTGCCAGCAGCCTAAATGTGGGCGAAAAACTGTTTTTT
.,TRBJ2-5,many,TRBV9,CASSEQGDGTQYF,TGTGCCAGCAGCGAACAGGGTGACGGGACCCAGTACTTC
.,TRBJ2-5,many,TRBV5-1,CASSYSGDPKGETQYF,TGCGCCAGCAGCTACTCCGGGGACCCTAAGGGGGAGACCCAGTACTTC
TRBD2,TRBJ2-7,.,TRBV9,CASSPRLASYEQYF,TGTGCCAGCAGCCCGCGACTAGCGTCGTACGAGCAGTACTTC
TRBD2,TRBJ2-1,many,TRBV11-2,CASSYRAGAYNEQFF,TGTGCCAGCAGCTACAGAGCGGGGGCCTACAATGAGCAGTTCTTC
.,TRBJ2-3,many,TRBV18,CASSMQTRPATDTQYF,TGTGCCAGCTCAATGCAGACGAGACCGGCCACAGATACGCAGTATTTT
TRBD1,TRBJ2-1,many,TRBV7-6,CASSPAFGGQGGEQFF,TGTGCCAGCAGCCCCGCCTTCGGGGGACAGGGGGGTGAGCAGTTCTTC
TRBD2,TRBJ2-7,many,TRBV5-1,CASSPTSGRAYEQYF,TGCGCCAGCAGCCCTACCAGCGGGAGGGCCTACGAGCAGTACTTC
TRBD2,TRBJ2-7,.,TRBV10-3,CAISESASGAYEQYF,TGTGCCATCAGTGAGTCGGCTAGCGGGGCCTACGAGCAGTACTTC
.,TRBJ2-1,few,TRBV12-3/TRBV12-4,CASSFAYNEQFF,TGTGCCAGCAGTTTCGCCTACAATGAGCAGTTCTTC
.,TRBJ1-1,few,TRBV18,CASSPPVAGNTEAFF,TGTGCCAGCTCACCACCGGTGGCAGGGAACACTGAAGCTTTCTTT
TRBD2,TRBJ2-4,.,TRBV7-9,CASSPRSGRLAKNIQYF,TGTGCCAGCAGCCCCCGGAGCGGGAGGCTAGCCAAAAACATTCAGTACTTC
TRBD1,TRBJ2-7,many,TRBV29-1,CSVDIKGASYEQYF,TGCAGCGTTGATATTAAGGGGGCATCCTACGAGCAGTACTTC
TRBD2,TRBJ2-7,few,TRBV11-2,CASSLVGLAGGLYEQYF,TGTGCCAGCAGCTTAGTCGGCCTAGCGGGAGGTTTATACGAGCAGTACTTC
TRBD2,TRBJ2-7,many,TRBV5-1,CASSSPRLAGTYEQYF,TGCGCCAGCAGCTCACCTAGACTAGCGGGGACCTACGAGCAGTACTTC
TRBD1,TRBJ1-1,many,TRBV7-9,CASSLKGASTEAFF,TGTGCCAGCAGCTTAAAGGGGGCTAGCACTGAAGCTTTCTTT
.,TRBJ1-1,.,TRBV19,CASSIQVNTEAFF,TGTGCCAGTAGTATCCAAGTGAACACTGAAGCTTTCTTT
.,TRBJ2-1,many,TRBV9,CASSVGGWDRGNEQFF,TGTGCCAGCAGCGTAGGCGGGTGGGACCGGGGCAATGAGCAGTTCTTC
.,TRBJ2-2,few,TRBV28,CASRQGTGELFF,TGTGCCAGCAGACAAGGGACCGGGGAGCTGTTTTTT
TRBD1,TRBJ2-1,many,TRBV20-1,CSARPGQGAWNEQFF,TGCAGTGCTAGGCCGGGACAGGGGGCATGGAATGAGCAGTTCTTC
TRBD2,TRBJ2-2,many,TRBV7-2,CASSFRDYRAGELFF,TGTGCCAGCAGCTTCAGGGACTACAGAGCCGGGGAGCTGTTTTTT
.,TRBJ2-2,.,TRBV30,CAWSVGGTGELFF,TGTGCCTGGAGTGTAGGCGGGACCGGGGAGCTGTTTTTT
.,TRBJ2-3,many,TRBV3-1,CASRPATQDTQYF,TGTGCCAGCAGACCCGCGACCCAAGATACGCAGTATTTT
.,TRBJ2-2,many,TRBV14,CASSQILTGELFF,TGTGCCAGCAGCCAGATACTCACCGGGGAGCTGTTTTTT
TRBD2,TRBJ2-5,many,TRBV5-4,CASSPLAGGTQETQYF,TGTGCCAGCAGCCCCCTAGCGGGTGGGACCCAAGAGACCCAGTACTTC
.,TRBJ2-5,many,TRBV10-3,CAISDVGGGETQYF,TGTGCCATCAGTGATGTGGGGGGCGGGGAGACCCAGTACTTC
.,TRBJ1-2,many,TRBV11-2,CASSTEQGVRVYGYTF,TGTGCCAGCAGCACTGAACAGGGAGTTCGGGTCTATGGCTACACCTTC
.,TRBJ1-1,many,TRBV5-8,CASSFRMAGGTEAFF,TGTGCCAGCAGCTTTCGTATGGCGGGGGGCACTGAAGCTTTCTTT
.,TRBJ1-5,.,TRBV19,CASSTPLRGNQPQHF,TGTGCCAGTAGTACTCCCCTGCGGGGCAATCAGCCCCAGCATTTT
.,TRBJ2-6,.,TRBV6-4,CATSDRAGANVLTF,TGTGCCACCTCCGACAGAGCTGGGGCCAACGTCCTGACTTTC
TRBD1,TRBJ1-4,many,TRBV10-3,CAISGTGGNEKLFF,TGTGCCATCAGTGGGACAGGGGGTAATGAAAAACTGTTTTTT
.,TRBJ2-6,.,TRBV20-1,CSAGGAMSGANVLTF,TGCAGTGCGGGGGGCGCCATGTCTGGGGCCAACGTCCTGACTTTC
.,TRBJ2-7,few,TRBV27,CASSRGGYEQYF,TGTGCCAGCAGTCGGGGAGGCTACGAGCAGTACTTC
TRBD2,TRBJ2-1,few,TRBV20-1,CSATILAGAGYNEQFF,TGCAGTGCTACCATTCTAGCGGGAGCGGGGTACAATGAGCAGTTCTTC
.,TRBJ2-1,many,TRBV9,CASSVSPSSYNEQFF,TGTGCCAGCAGCGTTAGTCCTAGCTCCTACAATGAGCAGTTCTTC
.,TRBJ2-1,.,TRBV29-1,CSVAHQGRQFF,TGCAGCGTCGCCCACCAGGGTCGGCAGTTCTTC
.,TRBJ1-3,many,TRBV6-6,CASTPPGGNTIYF,TGTGCCAGCACCCCCCCCGGGGGAAACACCATATATTTT
.,TRBJ1-2,few,TRBV6-5,CASSYSSLQGKLSGYTF,TGTGCCAGCAGTTACTCGAGTTTGCAGGGGAAGTTGAGTGGCTACACCTTC
.,TRBJ2-1,many,TRBV5-1,CASSTGPYNEQFF,TGCGCCAGCAGTACAGGGCCATACAATGAGCAGTTCTTC
.,TRBJ1-2,many,TRBV5-1,CASSLVSGYYGYTF,TGCGCCAGCAGCTTGGTATCTGGGTACTATGGCTACACCTTC
.,TRBJ2-5,.,TRBV6-1,CASSPPGQKGTQYF,TGTGCCAGCAGTCCCCCCGGGCAAAAGGGGACCCAGTACTTC
.,TRBJ2-1,many,TRBV4-2,CASSPRASHTRASKNEQFF,TGTGCCAGCAGTCCAAGAGCGTCACACACGCGCGCCTCGAAAAATGAGCAGTTCTTC